At least ten counts were recorded for the clone carrying this T cell receptor (beta chain). Antigen specificity is unknown. The sample originates from a study of human T cells and chemical hapten exposure. Findings and limits, study-wide: Alopecia was present in the donors, so their immune response may differ from healthy people's.

The CDR3 sequence is 14 residues long. V was trimmed by 5 bases and J by 3 bases, leaving 10 bases between them. Via MiXCR, TCRdb re-called the RACE reads, giving one row per CDR3 protein. The repertoire has about 120,000 distinct CDR3 sequences, about 12% of them found once; the top ten carry roughly 1.5%. Time point in this sample: patch test 1, 2 weeks after DPC sensitization. Treatment given: therapeutic diphenylcyclopropenone sensitization with weekly scalp DPC. V usage is TRBV12-3 or TRBV12-4 and J usage is TRBJ1-4; the D is unclear. This clonotype originated in a woman aged 50 to 60 with alopecia areata. Some clones in this sample may be carry-over from other donors' samples. Specimen: whole blood, collected in connection with sensitization to the hapten diphenylcyclopropenone (DPC). CDR3 residues: CASSRNAANEKLFF. CDR3 in DNA: TGTGCCAGCAGTAGGAATGCAGCTAATGAAAAACTGTTTTTT.